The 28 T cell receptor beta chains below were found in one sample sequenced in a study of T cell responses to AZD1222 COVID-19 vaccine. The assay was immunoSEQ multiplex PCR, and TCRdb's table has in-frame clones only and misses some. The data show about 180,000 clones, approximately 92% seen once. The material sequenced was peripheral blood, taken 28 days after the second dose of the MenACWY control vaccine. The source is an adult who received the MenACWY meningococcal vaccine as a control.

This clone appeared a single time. CDR3: CASSQVREKLFF. The CDR3, as DNA: TGTGCCAGCAGCCAAGTACGTGAAAAACTGTTTTTT. The chain recombines TRBV5-6 with TRBJ1-4; D uncertain. With 4 bases removed from V and 7 bases from J, the gap between germline ends came to 8 bases. CDR1 SGHDT and CDR2 YYEEEE come from the germline V gene. This CDR3 has 12 residues. The full variable domain, completed using reference TRBV5-6 and TRBJ1-4, is DAGVTQSPTHLIKTRGQQVTLRCSPKSGHDTVSWYQQALGQGPQFIFQYYEEEERQRGNFPDRFSGHQFPNYSSELNVNALLLGDSALYLCASSQVREKLFFGSGTQLSVL.

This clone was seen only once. This CDR3 reads CASSRGLAGVQETQYF. The CDR3 nucleotides read TGTGCCAGCAGCAGGGGACTAGCGGGGGTCCAAGAGACCCAGTACTTC. This chain links TRBV7-9 with TRBJ2-5; 14 bases agree with TRBD2. The CDR3 has 16 residues. V trimming: 5 bases; J trimming: 1 base; junction bases outside the gene matches: 3. CDR1 SEHNR and CDR2 FQNEAQ come from the germline V gene (reference sequence).

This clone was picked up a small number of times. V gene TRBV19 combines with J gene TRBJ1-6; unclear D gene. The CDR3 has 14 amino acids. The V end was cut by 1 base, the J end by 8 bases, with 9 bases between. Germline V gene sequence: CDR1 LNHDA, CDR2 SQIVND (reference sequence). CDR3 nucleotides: TGTGCCAGTAGTATAGGGAGGCGGGATTCACCCCTCCACTTT. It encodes CASSIGRRDSPLHF.

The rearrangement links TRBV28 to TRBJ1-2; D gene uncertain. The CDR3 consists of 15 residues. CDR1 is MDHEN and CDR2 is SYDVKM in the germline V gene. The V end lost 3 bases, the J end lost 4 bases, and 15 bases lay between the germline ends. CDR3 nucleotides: TGTGCCAGCAGTTTTGACCGGGGTGAAAGCTATGGCTACACCTTC. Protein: CASSFDRGESYGYTF.

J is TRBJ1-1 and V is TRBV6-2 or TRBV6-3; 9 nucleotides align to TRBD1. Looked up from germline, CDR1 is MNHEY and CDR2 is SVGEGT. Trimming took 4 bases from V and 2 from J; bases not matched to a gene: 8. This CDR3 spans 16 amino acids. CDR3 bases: TGTGCCAGCAGTTCCGACAGGGGGAGAGTTAACACTGAAGCTTTCTTT. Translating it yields CASSSDRGRVNTEAFF.

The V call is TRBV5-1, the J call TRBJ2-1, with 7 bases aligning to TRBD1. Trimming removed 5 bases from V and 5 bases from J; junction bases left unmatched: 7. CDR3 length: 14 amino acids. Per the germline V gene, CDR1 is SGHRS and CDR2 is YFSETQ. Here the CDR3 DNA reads TGCGCCAGCAGTTCGCAGGGGGAAGACAATGAGCAGTTCTTC. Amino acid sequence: CASSSQGEDNEQFF. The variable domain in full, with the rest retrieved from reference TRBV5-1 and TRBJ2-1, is KAGVTQTPRYLIKTRGQQVTLSCSPISGHRSVSWYQQTPGQGLQFLFEYFSETQRNKGNFPGRFSGRQFSNSRSEMNVSTLELGDSALYLCASSSQGEDNEQFFGPGTRLTVL.

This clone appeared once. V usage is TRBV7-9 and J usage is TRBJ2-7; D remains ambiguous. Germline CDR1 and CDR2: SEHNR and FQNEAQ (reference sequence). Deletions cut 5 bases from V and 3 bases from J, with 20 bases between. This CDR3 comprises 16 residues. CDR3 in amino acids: CASSGRSGSLFYEQYF. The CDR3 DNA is TGTGCCAGCAGCGGGCGCTCCGGGTCCCTTTTCTACGAGCAGTACTTC. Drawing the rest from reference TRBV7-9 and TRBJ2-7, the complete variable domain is DTGVSQNPRHKITKRGQNVTFRCDPISEHNRLYWYRQTLGQGPEFLTYFQNEAQLEKSRLLSDRFSAERPKGSFSTLEIQRTEQGDSAMYLCASSGRSGSLFYEQYFGPGTRLTVT.

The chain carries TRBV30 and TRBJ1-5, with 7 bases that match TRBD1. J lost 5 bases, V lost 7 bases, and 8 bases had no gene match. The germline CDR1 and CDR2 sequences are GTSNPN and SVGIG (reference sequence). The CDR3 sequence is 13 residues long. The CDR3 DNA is TGTGCCTTTTCTAGACAGGGCCATCAGCCCCAGCATTTT. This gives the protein CAFSRQGHQPQHF.

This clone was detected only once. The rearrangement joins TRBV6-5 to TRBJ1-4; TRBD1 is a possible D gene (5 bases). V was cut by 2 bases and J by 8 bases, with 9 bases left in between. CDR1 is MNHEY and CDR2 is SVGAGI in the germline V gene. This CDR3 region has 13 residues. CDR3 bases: TGTGCCAGCAGTTACGATACAGGAGAAAAACTGTTTTTT. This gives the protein CASSYDTGEKLFF.

The CDR3 coding sequence is TGTGCCAGCAGCGTGAGGGGAACCGGGGAGCTGTTTTTT. It yields the protein CASSVRGTGELFF. The chain combines TRBV9 with TRBJ2-2; D is possibly TRBD1 or TRBD2 (5 bases each). The V and J ends lost 2 bases and 5 bases respectively, with 7 bases between them. The CDR3 extends over 13 amino acids. Germline values: CDR1 SGDLS, CDR2 YYNGEE.

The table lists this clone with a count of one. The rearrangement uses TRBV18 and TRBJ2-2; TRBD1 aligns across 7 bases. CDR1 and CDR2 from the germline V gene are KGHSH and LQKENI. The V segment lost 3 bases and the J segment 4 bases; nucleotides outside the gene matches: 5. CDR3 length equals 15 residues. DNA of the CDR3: TGTGCCAGCTCACCGGGGACAGCAACCACCGGGGAGCTGTTTTTT. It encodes CASSPGTATTGELFF.

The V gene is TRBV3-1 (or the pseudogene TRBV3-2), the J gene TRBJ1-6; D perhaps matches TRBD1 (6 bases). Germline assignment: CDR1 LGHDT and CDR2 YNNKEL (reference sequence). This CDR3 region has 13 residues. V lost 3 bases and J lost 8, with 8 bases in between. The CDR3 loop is CASSHGQHSPLHF. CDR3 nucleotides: TGTGCCAGCAGCCATGGACAGCATTCACCCCTCCACTTT.

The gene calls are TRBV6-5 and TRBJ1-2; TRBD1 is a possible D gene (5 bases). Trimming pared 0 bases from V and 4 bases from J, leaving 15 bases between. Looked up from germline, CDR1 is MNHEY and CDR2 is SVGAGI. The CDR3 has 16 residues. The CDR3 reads CASSYSGRTSGYGYTF. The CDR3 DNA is TGTGCCAGCAGTTACTCGGGACGGACGTCAGGCTATGGCTACACCTTC.

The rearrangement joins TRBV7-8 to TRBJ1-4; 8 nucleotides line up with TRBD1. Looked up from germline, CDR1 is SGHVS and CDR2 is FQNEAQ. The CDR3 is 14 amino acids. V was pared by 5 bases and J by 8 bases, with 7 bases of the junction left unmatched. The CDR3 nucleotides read TGTGCCAGCAGCCCTGGACAGGGTAAAGAAAAACTGTTTTTT. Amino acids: CASSPGQGKEKLFF.

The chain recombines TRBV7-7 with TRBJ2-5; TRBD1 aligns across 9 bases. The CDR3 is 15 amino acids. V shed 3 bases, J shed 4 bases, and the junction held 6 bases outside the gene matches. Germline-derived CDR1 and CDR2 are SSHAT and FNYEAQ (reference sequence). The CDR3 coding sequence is TGTGCCAGCAGCTTGGCTGGACAGGGGACAGAGACCCAGTACTTC. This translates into CASSLAGQGTETQYF.

CDR3 in DNA: TGTGCCGTCACAAGAGGGGAAGTTAATAATCAGCCCCAGCATTTT. Amino acids: CAVTRGEVNNQPQHF. This sequence joins TRBV19 and TRBJ1-5; the D gene is possibly TRBD1 (5 bases). Germline-derived CDR1 and CDR2 are LNHDA and SQIVND (reference sequence). This CDR3 has 15 amino acids. Trimming cost V 11 bases and J 4 bases, with 21 bases left between them.

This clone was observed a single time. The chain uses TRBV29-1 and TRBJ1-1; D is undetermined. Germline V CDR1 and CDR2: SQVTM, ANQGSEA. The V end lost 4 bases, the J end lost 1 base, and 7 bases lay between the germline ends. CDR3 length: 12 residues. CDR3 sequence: CSVGFKNTEAFF. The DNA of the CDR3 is TGCAGCGTTGGGTTCAAGAACACTGAAGCTTTCTTT. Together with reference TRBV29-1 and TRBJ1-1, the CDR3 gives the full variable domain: SAVISQKPSRDICQRGTSLTIQCQVDSQVTMMFWYRQQPGQSLTLIATANQGSEATYESGFVIDKFPISRPNLTFSTLTVSNMSPEDSSIYLCSVGFKNTEAFFGQGTRLTVV.

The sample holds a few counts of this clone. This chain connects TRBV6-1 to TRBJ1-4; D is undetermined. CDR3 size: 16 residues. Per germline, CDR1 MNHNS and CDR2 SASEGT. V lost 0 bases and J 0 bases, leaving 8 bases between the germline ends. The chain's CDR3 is CASSEAEYATNEKLFF. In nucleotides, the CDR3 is TGTGCCAGCAGTGAAGCAGAATATGCAACTAATGAAAAACTGTTTTTT.

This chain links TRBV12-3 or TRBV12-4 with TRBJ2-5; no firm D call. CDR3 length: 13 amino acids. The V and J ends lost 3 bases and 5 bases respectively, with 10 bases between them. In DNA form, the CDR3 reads TGTGCCAGCAGTTTGGGGATTGGGGAGACCCAGTACTTC. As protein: CASSLGIGETQYF.

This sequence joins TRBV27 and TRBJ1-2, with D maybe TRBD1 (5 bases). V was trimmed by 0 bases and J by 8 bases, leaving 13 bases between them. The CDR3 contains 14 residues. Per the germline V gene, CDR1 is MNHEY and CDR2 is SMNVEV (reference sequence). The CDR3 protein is CASSLSRQGKGYTF. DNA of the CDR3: TGTGCCAGCAGTTTATCGAGGCAGGGAAAGGGCTACACCTTC.

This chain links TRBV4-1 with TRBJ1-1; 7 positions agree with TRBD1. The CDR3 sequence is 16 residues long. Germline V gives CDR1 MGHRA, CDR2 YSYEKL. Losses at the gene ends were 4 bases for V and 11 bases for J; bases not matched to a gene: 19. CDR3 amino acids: CASSPPRQGVSDLAFF. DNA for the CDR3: TGCGCCAGCAGCCCGCCCCGACAGGGCGTCTCAGATTTGGCTTTCTTT.

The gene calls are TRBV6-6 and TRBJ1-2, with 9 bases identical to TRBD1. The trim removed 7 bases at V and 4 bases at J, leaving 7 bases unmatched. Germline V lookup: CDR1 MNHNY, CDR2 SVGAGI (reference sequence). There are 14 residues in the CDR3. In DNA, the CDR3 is TGTGCCAGCACTACCGTGACAGGGGGCTATGGCTACACCTTC. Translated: CASTTVTGGYGYTF.

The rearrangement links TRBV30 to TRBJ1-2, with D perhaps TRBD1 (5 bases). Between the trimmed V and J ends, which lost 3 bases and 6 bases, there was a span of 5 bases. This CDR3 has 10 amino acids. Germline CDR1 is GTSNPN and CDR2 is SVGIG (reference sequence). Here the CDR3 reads CAWSRDGYTF. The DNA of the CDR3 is TGTGCCTGGAGCAGGGATGGCTACACCTTC.

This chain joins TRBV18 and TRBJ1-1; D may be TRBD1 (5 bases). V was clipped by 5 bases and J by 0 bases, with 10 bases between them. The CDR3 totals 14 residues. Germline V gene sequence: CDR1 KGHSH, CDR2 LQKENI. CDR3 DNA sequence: TGTGCCAGCTCAAACCAGGGCATGAACACTGAAGCTTTCTTT. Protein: CASSNQGMNTEAFF.

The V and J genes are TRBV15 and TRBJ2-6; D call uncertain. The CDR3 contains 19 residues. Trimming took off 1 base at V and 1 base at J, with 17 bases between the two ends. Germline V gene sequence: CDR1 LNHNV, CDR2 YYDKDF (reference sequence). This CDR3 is CATSRGWGTFRSGANVLTF. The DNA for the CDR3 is TGTGCCACCAGCAGAGGATGGGGAACATTCCGGTCTGGGGCCAACGTCCTGACTTTC.

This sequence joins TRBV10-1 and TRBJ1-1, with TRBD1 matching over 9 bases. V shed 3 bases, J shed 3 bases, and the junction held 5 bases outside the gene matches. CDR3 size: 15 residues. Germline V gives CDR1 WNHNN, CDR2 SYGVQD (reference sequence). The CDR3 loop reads CASSETGQGHTEAFF. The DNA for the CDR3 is TGCGCCAGCAGTGAAACGGGACAGGGCCACACTGAAGCTTTCTTT.

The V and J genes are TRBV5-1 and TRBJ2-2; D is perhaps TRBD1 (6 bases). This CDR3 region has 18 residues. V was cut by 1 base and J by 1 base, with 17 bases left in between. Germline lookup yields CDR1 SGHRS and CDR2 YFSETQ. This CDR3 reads CASSLTRPGARNTGELFF. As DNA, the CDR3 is TGCGCCAGCAGCTTGACGCGCCCAGGGGCCCGGAACACCGGGGAGCTGTTTTTT.

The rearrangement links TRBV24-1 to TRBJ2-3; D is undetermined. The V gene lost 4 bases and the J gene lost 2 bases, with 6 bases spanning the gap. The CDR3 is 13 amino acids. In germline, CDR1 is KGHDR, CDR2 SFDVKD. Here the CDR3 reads CATSDSYTDTQYF. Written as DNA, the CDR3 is TGTGCCACCAGTGACAGTTACACAGATACGCAGTATTTT.